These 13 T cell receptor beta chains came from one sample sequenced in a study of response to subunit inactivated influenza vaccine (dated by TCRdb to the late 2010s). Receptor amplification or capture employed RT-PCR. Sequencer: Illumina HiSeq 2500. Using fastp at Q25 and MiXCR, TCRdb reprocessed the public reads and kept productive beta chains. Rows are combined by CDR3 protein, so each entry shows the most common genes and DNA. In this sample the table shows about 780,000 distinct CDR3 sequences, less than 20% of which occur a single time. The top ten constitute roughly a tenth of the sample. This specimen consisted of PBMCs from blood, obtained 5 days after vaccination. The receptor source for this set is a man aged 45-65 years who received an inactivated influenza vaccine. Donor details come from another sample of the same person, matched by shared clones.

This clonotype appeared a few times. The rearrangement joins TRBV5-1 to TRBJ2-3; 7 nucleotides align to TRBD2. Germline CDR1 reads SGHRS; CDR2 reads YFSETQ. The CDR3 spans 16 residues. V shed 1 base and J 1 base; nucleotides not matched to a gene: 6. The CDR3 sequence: CASSLSSGIGTDTQYF. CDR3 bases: TGCGCCAGCAGCTTGTCCAGCGGGATCGGCACAGATACGCAGTATTTT.

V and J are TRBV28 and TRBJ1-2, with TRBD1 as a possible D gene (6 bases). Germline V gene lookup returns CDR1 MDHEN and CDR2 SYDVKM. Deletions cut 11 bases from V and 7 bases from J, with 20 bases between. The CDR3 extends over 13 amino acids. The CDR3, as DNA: TGTGCCTCCTCGCGGGCAGGGGCGGGTGGCTACACCTTC. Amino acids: CASSRAGAGGYTF.

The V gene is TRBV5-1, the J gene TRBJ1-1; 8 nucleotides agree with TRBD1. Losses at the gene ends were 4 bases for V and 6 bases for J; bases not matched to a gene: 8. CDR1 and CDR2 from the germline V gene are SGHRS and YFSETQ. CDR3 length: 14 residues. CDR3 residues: CASSGDRSRSEAFF. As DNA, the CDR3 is TGCGCCAGCAGCGGGGACAGGTCCCGCTCTGAAGCTTTCTTT.

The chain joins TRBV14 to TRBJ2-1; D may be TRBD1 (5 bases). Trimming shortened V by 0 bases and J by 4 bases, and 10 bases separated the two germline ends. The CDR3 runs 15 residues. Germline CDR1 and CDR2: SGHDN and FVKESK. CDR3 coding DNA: TGTGCCAGCAGCCAAGATCACAGGACGTACAATGAGCAGTTCTTC. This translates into CASSQDHRTYNEQFF.

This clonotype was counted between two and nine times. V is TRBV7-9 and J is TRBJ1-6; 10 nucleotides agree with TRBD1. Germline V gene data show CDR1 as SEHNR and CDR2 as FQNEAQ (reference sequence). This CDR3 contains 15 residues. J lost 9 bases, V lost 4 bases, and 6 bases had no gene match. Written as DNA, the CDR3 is TGTGCCAGCAGCTCGGGACAGGGGACTGCTTCACCCCTCCACTTT. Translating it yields CASSSGQGTASPLHF. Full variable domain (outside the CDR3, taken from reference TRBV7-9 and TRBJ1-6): DTGVSQNPRHKITKRGQNVTFRCDPISEHNRLYWYRQTLGQGPEFLTYFQNEAQLEKSRLLSDRFSAERPKGSFSTLEIQRTEQGDSAMYLCASSSGQGTASPLHFGNGTRLTVT.

The CDR3 region is CSARVLTSGSYNEQFF. In DNA, the CDR3 is TGCAGTGCTAGAGTCCTCACTAGCGGGAGCTACAATGAGCAGTTCTTC. The rearrangement uses TRBV20-1 and TRBJ2-1, with 11 positions matching TRBD2. CDR1 is DFQATT and CDR2 is SNEGSKA in the germline V gene (reference sequence). With 1 base clipped from V and 3 bases from J, the junction kept 5 bases outside the gene matches. The CDR3 is 16 residues long.

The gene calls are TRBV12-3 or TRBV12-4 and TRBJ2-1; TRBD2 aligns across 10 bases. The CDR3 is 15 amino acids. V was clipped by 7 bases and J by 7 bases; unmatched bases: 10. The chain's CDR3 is CASTSLLAGVNEQFF. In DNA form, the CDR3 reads TGTGCCAGCACCTCCCTGCTAGCGGGAGTTAATGAGCAGTTCTTC.

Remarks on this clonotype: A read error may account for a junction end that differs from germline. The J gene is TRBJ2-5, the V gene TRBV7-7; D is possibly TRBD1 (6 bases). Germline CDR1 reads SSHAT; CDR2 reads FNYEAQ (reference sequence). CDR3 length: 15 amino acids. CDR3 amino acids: CASSPGKGVMETQYF. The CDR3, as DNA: TGTGCTAGCAGCCCCGGGAAGGGGGTGATGGAGACCCAGTACTTC.

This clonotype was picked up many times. The CDR3 coding sequence is TGCAGTGCTGCAGGGGGCGGCAATCAGCCCCAGCATTTT. As protein: CSAAGGGNQPQHF. The chain is built from TRBV20-1 and TRBJ1-5; the match to TRBD1 covers 8 bases. Germline CDR1 and CDR2: DFQATT and SNEGSKA (reference sequence). CDR3 length: 13 residues. J lost 2 bases, V lost 5 bases, and 2 bases had no gene match.

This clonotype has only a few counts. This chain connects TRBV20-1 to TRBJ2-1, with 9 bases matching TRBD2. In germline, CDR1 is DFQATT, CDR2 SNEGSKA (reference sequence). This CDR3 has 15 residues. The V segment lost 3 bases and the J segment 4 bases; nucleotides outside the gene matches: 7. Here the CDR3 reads CSARTTSGPYNEQFF. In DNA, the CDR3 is TGCAGTGCTAGGACTACTAGCGGGCCTTACAATGAGCAGTTCTTC.

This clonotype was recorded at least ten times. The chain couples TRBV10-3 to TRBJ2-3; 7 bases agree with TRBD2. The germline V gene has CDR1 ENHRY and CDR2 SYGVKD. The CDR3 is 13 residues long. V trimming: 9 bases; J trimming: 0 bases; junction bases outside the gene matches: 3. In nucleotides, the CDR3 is TGTGCCATTTCAGCGGGAAGCACAGATACGCAGTATTTT. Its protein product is CAISAGSTDTQYF.

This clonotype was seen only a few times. CDR3 sequence reads: CASSWGSGGQETQYF. DNA of the CDR3: TGTGCCAGCAGCTGGGGGTCGGGGGGGCAAGAGACCCAGTACTTC. The gene calls are TRBV7-9 and TRBJ2-5; 8 nucleotides align to TRBD2. The CDR3 extends over 15 amino acids. Germline V gene data show CDR1 as SEHNR and CDR2 as FQNEAQ (reference sequence). Germline trimming cut 4 bases from V and 2 bases from J; bases unmatched to any gene: 6.

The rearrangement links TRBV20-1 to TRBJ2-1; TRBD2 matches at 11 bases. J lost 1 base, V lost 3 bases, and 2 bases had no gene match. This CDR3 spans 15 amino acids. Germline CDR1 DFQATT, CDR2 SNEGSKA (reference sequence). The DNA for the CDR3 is TGCAGTGCTAGGGGACTAGCGGAATCCTACAATGAGCAGTTCTTC. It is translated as CSARGLAESYNEQFF.